This T cell receptor (beta chain) was sequenced during a study of tumor-infiltrating lymphocytes in oesophageal squamous cell carcinoma. Each CDR3 protein is one row after TCRdb ran MiXCR on the PCR reads. The table shows approximately 11,000 distinct CDR3 sequences, with around half occurring only once. With 6 bases clipped from V and 7 bases from J, the junction kept 21 bases outside the gene matches. This CDR3 is 20 amino acids long. CDR1 SGHTA and CDR2 FQGTGA come from the germline V gene. In its sample, this clonotype ranks as medium-sized. A much larger clone differs from this one at a single base, so this may be a read error.

This receptor was obtained from a female donor with esophageal squamous cell carcinoma. The specimen sequenced was esophageal tumor tissue. The gene calls are TRBV7-3 and TRBJ2-7; TRBD2 matches 16 bases. This CDR3 reads CASSRRGGLAGGKWTHEQYF. The CDR3 DNA is TGTGCCAGCAGTAGAAGGGGGGGACTAGCGGGGGGGAAATGGACGCATGAGCAGTACTTC.